The 8 T cell receptor beta chains reported below all come from one sample, sequenced in a study of blood T cells in healthy people across ages (dated by TCRdb to between 2014 and 2016). Library creation used 5' RACE. Instrument on record: Illumina HiSeq 2500. A second PCR of roughly 7 to 11 cycles was performed with a sample-barcoded 5' primer and a J-beta primer mix. TCRdb took the public reads, trimmed them with fastp at Q25, ran MiXCR for clone calling and kept in-frame beta chains. Each record represents a unique CDR3 protein, reported with the most common genes and DNA among its rows. In all, the sample holds 270,000 or so distinct CDR3 sequences, and roughly 26% of those were seen once. The ten biggest clones cover 25% to 35% of the sample. Material for sequencing was blood. The receptor set was obtained from a woman aged 70-85 years in good health.

The table lists this clonotype with a few counts. This CDR3 is CASSYQKSGANVLTF. CDR3 in DNA: TGCGCCAGCAGTTATCAGAAGTCTGGGGCCAACGTCCTGACTTTC. This chain joins TRBV5-1 and TRBJ2-6; no reliable D call. Germline-derived CDR1 and CDR2 are SGHRS and YFSETQ. The CDR3 contains 15 residues. V was clipped by 5 bases and J by 1 base, with 10 bases between them.

This clonotype turned up a few times. The rearrangement uses TRBV3-1 and TRBJ1-6, with TRBD1 matching 11 bases. The germline gives CDR1 LGHDT, CDR2 YNNKEL (reference sequence). The CDR3 has 15 amino acids. V gave up 3 bases and J gave up 8 bases; unmatched junction bases: 3. CDR3 in DNA: TGTGCCAGCAGCCAGGGACAGGGGGTGCATTCACCCCTCCACTTT. It encodes CASSQGQGVHSPLHF. The full variable domain, rest sourced from reference TRBV3-1 and TRBJ1-6, is DTAVSQTPKYLVTQMGNDKSIKCEQNLGHDTMYWYKQDSKKFLKIMFSYNNKELIINETVPNRFSPKSPDKAHLNLHINSLELGDSAVYFCASSQGQGVHSPLHFGNGTRLTVT.

The J gene is TRBJ2-1, the V gene TRBV29-1; 8 bases are a match to TRBD1. Germline assignment: CDR1 SQVTM and CDR2 ANQGSEA. The CDR3 sequence is 14 residues long. V lost 1 base and J lost 12; bases outside the gene matches: 11. The CDR3 spells CSVEGDRLLMGQFF. The DNA for the CDR3 is TGCAGCGTTGAAGGGGACAGGCTTTTAATGGGGCAGTTCTTC.

V usage is TRBV6-1 and J usage is TRBJ2-7, with D maybe TRBD1 (5 bases). CDR1 is MNHNS, CDR2 SASEGT, per germline. CDR3 size: 17 residues. Trimming left V 6 bases short and J 1 base short, with 22 bases between. The CDR3 is CASRKGVWQGNSYEQYF. The CDR3 DNA reads as TGTGCCAGCAGAAAAGGGGTATGGCAGGGTAATTCCTACGAGCAGTACTTC.

This clonotype was counted between two and nine times. V usage is TRBV6-5 and J usage is TRBJ2-2, with D unresolved. This CDR3 contains 14 residues. CDR1 and CDR2 (germline): MNHEY, SVGAGI. Trimming pared 4 bases from V and 4 bases from J, leaving 10 bases between. CDR3 in DNA: TGTGCCAGCAGTTCTCCGGGTGTCACCGGGGAGCTGTTTTTT. This codes for CASSSPGVTGELFF.

The chain links TRBV3-1 to TRBJ1-2; D remains ambiguous. The CDR3 extends over 13 amino acids. V lost 1 base to trimming and J lost 7 bases, with 10 bases between them. The germline V gene encodes CDR1 LGHDT and CDR2 YNNKEL (reference sequence). CDR3 coding DNA: TGTGCCAGCAGCCAAGTTGGTCGTGGTGGCTACACCTTC. It codes for CASSQVGRGGYTF.

Concerning this clonotype itself: At one end the junction does not follow the germline gene, possibly because of a read error. The CDR3 region is CATSTLLGSGNTIYF. The CDR3 bases are TGTGCCACCAGCACCCTTTTGGGATCTGGGAACACCATATATTTT. The chain recombines TRBV15 with TRBJ1-3, with no clear D. CDR3 size: 15 residues. The germline V gene has CDR1 LNHNV and CDR2 YYDKDF (reference sequence). Full variable domain (outside the CDR3, taken from reference TRBV15 and TRBJ1-3): DAMVIQNPRYQVTQFGKPVTLSCSQTLNHNVMYWYQQKSSQAPKLLFHYYDKDFNNEADTPDNFQSRRPNTSFCFLDIRSPGLGDTAMYLCATSTLLGSGNTIYFGEGSWLTVV.

This clonotype was seen a few times. The chain carries TRBV7-9 and TRBJ2-7; D is uncertain. V shed 3 bases and J shed 5 bases, with 11 bases lying between them. Germline values: CDR1 SEHNR, CDR2 FQNEAQ (reference sequence). This CDR3 is built from 13 residues. In DNA form, the CDR3 reads TGTGCCAGCAGCTTCCCTAACCACGACGAGCAGTACTTC. Amino acids: CASSFPNHDEQYF.